This T cell receptor (beta chain) was documented in a study of regulatory T cells in long-lasting Graves disease. Across the whole study: Newly diagnosed Graves' patients had taken antithyroid drugs under 3 months. Notes on the study in general: Accuracy may have suffered from the small sample size. New patients shared fewer public clonotypes (around 880) than persistent patients did (over 2,500). TRBV28, TRBJ1-2 and TRBJ2-5 were favored in persistent disease.

Time point noted: newly diagnosed GD, antithyroid drugs for less than 3 months. Following extraction of RNA from PBMCs, that RNA was used to make the TCR library. Germline V CDR1 and CDR2: LGHNA, YNFKEQ. The V gene lost 0 bases and the J gene lost 5 bases, with 13 bases spanning the gap. The CDR3 spans 15 residues. This clonotype has ten or more counts. No antigen is known for it. Combining iRepertoire HTBI primers with Arm-PCR of CDR3 regions, the authors built TCR beta libraries. TCRdb independently ran MiXCR on the multiplex PCR reads; one entry per CDR3 protein. The sample contains a few hundred thousand distinct CDR3 sequences, about 16% of which appear only once.

The V call is TRBV4-2, the J call TRBJ1-2, with D perhaps matching TRBD1 (5 bases). This clonotype was sampled from a female donor with Graves disease. Here the sequenced sample was peripheral blood mononuclear cells (PBMCs), taken at new diagnosis, from a patient treated with antithyroid drugs. CDR3 DNA sequence: TGTGCCAGCAGCCAAGAGATCAGGGTAGAATATGGCTACACCTTC. This codes for CASSQEIRVEYGYTF.